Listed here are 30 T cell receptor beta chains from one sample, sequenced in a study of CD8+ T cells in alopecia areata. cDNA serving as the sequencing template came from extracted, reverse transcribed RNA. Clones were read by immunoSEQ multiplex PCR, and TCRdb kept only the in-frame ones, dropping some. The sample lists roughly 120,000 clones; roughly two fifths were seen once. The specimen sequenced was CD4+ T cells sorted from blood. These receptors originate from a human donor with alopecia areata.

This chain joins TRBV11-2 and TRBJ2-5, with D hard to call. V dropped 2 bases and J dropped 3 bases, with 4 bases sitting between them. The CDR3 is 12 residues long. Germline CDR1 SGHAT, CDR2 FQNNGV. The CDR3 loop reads CASSLWEETQYF. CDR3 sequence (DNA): TGTGCCAGCAGCTTATGGGAAGAGACCCAGTACTTC.

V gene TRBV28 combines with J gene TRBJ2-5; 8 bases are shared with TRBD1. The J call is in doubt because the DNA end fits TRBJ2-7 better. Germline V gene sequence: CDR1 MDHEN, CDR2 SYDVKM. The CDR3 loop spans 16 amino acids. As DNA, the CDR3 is TGTGCCAGCAGAGAATGGAATAGGGACAGGAGCCACGAGCAGTACTTC. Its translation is CASREWNRDRSHEQYF.

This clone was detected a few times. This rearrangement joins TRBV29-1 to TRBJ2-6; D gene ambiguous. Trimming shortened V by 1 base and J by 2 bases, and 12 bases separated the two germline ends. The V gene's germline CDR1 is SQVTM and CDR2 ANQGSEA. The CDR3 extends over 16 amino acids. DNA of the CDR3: TGCAGCGTTGAAGGCGCTGGGGAACCTGGGGCCAACGTCCTGACTTTC. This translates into CSVEGAGEPGANVLTF. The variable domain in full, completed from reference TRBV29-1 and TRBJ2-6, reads SAVISQKPSRDICQRGTSLTIQCQVDSQVTMMFWYRQQPGQSLTLIATANQGSEATYESGFVIDKFPISRPNLTFSTLTVSNMSPEDSSIYLCSVEGAGEPGANVLTFGAGSRLTVL.

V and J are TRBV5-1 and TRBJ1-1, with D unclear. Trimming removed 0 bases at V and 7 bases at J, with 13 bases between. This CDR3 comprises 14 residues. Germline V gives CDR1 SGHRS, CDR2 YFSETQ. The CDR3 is CASSLEGRPLEAFF. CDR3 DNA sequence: TGCGCCAGCAGCTTGGAGGGCAGGCCTCTTGAAGCTTTCTTT.

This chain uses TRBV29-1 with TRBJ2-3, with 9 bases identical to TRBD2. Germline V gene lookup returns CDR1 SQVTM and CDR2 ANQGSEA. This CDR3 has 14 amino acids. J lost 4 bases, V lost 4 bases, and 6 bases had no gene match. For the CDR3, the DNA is TGCAGCGTTGGGCTAGCGGGAAACCCAGATACGCAGTATTTT. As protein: CSVGLAGNPDTQYF.

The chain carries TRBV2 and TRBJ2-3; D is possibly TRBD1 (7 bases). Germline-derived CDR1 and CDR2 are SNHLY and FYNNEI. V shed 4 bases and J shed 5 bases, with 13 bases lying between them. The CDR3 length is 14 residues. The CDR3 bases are TGTGCCAGCAGTGTTGGAGGGGGCGGAGATACGCAGTATTTT. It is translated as CASSVGGGGDTQYF.

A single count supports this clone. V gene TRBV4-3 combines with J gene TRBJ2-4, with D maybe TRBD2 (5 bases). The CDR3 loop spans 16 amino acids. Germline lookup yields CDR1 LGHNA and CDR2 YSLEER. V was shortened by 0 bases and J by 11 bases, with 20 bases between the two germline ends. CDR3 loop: CASSQDASLAPVVQYF. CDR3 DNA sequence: TGCGCCAGCAGCCAAGATGCTAGCCTAGCCCCAGTTGTTCAGTACTTC.

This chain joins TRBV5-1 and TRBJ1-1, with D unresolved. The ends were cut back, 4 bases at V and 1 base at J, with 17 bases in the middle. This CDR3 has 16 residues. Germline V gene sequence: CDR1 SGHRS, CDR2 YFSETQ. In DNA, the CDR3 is TGCGCCAGCAGCATCTCCTCATACCGAGGGAACACTGAAGCTTTCTTT. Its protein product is CASSISSYRGNTEAFF.

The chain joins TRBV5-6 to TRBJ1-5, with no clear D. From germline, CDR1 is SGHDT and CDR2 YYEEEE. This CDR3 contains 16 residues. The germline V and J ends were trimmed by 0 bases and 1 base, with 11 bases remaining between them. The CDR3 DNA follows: TGTGCCAGCAGCTTGGGACGGTTGAAGAGCAATCAGCCCCAGCATTTT. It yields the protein CASSLGRLKSNQPQHF.

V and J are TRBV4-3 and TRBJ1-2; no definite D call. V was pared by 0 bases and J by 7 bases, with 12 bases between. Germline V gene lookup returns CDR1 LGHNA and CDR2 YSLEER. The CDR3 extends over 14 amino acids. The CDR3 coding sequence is TGCGCCAGCAGCCAAGATATGGGGTTGTCTGGCTACACCTTC. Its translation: CASSQDMGLSGYTF.

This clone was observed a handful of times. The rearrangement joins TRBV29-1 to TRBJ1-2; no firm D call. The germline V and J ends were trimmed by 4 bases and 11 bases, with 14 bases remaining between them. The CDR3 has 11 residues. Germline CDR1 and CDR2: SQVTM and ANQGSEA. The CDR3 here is CSVVASYTYTF. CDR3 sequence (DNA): TGCAGCGTTGTGGCCTCCTATACGTACACCTTC. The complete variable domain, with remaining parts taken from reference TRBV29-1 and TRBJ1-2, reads SAVISQKPSRDICQRGTSLTIQCQVDSQVTMMFWYRQQPGQSLTLIATANQGSEATYESGFVIDKFPISRPNLTFSTLTVSNMSPEDSSIYLCSVVASYTYTFGSGTRLTVV.

CDR3 amino acids: CSGRNPGGEQYF. The CDR3 DNA follows: TGCAGCGGTAGGAATCCTGGGGGCGAGCAGTACTTC. The chain employs TRBV29-1 and TRBJ2-7; D may match TRBD1 or TRBD2 (5 bases each). The length of the CDR3 is 12 residues. Looked up from germline, CDR1 is SQVTM and CDR2 is ANQGSEA. V shed 7 bases and J shed 6 bases, with 16 bases lying between them.

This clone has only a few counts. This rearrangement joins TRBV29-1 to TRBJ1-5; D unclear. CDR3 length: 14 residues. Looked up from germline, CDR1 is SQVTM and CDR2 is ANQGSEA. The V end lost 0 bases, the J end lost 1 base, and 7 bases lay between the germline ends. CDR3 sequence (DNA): TGCAGCGTTGAAGAAGGTGGGAGCAATCAGCCCCAGCATTTT. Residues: CSVEEGGSNQPQHF. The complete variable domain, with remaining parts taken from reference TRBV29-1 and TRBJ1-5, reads SAVISQKPSRDICQRGTSLTIQCQVDSQVTMMFWYRQQPGQSLTLIATANQGSEATYESGFVIDKFPISRPNLTFSTLTVSNMSPEDSSIYLCSVEEGGSNQPQHFGDGTRLSIL.

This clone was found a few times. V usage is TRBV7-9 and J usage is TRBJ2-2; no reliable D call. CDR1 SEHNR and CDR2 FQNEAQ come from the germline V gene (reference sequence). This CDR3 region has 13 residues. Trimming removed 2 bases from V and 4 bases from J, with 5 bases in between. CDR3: CASSLMATGELFF. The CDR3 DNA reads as TGTGCCAGCAGCTTAATGGCCACCGGGGAGCTGTTTTTT.

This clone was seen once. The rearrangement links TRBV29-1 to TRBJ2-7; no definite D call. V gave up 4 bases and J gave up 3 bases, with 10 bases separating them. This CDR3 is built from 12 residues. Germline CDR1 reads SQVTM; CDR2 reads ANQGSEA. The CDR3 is CSVGPTGYEQYF. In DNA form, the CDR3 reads TGCAGCGTTGGACCAACGGGCTACGAGCAGTACTTC.

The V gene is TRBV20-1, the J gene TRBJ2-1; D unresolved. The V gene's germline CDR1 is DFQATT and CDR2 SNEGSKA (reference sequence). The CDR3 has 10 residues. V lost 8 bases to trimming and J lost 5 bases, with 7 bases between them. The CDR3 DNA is TGCAGTCCCGGTCACAATGAGCAGTTCTTC. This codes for CSPGHNEQFF.

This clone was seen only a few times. Here the CDR3 DNA reads TGCAGCGTTGTGGGGTTCCCCTCCTACGAGCAGTACTTC. This gives the protein CSVVGFPSYEQYF. The chain combines TRBV29-1 with TRBJ2-7; D is uncertain. There are 13 residues in the CDR3. Trimming shortened V by 4 bases and J by 0 bases, and 10 bases separated the two germline ends. Germline-derived CDR1 and CDR2 are SQVTM and ANQGSEA.

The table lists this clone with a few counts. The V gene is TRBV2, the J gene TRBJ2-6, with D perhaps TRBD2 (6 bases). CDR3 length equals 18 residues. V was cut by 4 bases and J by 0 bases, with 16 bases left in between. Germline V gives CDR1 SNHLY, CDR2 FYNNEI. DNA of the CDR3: TGTGCCAGCAGTGGAGGGCCCCGGGAGAGCTCTGGGGCCAACGTCCTGACTTTC. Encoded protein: CASSGGPRESSGANVLTF.

CDR3 nucleotides: TGTGCCAGCAGCTCATTCATCTCGGGTTCACCCCTCCACTTT. Encoded protein: CASSSFISGSPLHF. J is TRBJ1-6 and V is TRBV7-2; D is unresolved. V lost 4 bases to trimming and J lost 9 bases, with 13 bases between them. The length of the CDR3 is 14 residues. CDR1 SGHTA and CDR2 FQGNSA come from the germline V gene.

CDR3 sequence (DNA): TGTGCCTGGAGGGCGGAGGGTAGTCAGTACTTC. This sequence encodes CAWRAEGSQYF. The J gene is TRBJ2-4, the V gene TRBV30; D is perhaps TRBD2 (6 bases). The V gene lost 3 bases and the J gene lost 12 bases, with 12 bases spanning the gap. The CDR3 totals 11 residues. Looked up from germline, CDR1 is GTSNPN and CDR2 is SVGIG (reference sequence).

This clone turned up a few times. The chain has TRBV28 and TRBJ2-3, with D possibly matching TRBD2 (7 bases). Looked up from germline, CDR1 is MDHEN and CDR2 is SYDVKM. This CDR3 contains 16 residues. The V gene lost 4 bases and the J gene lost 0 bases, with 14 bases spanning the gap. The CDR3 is CASSYQGGGSTDTQYF. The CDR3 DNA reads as TGTGCCAGCAGTTACCAAGGGGGAGGGAGCACAGATACGCAGTATTTT.

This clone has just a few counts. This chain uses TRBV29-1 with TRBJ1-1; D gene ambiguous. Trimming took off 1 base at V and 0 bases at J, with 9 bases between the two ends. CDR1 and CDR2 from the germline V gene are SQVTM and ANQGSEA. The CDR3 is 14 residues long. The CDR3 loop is CSVEVRSMNTEAFF. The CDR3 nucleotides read TGCAGCGTTGAAGTTAGGAGTATGAACACTGAAGCTTTCTTT.

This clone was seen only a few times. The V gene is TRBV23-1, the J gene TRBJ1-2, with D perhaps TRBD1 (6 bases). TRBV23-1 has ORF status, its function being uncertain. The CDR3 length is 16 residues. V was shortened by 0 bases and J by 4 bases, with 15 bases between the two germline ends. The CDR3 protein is CASSQSPGQPPYGYTF. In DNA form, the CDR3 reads TGCGCCAGCAGTCAATCTCCCGGACAGCCCCCCTATGGCTACACCTTC.

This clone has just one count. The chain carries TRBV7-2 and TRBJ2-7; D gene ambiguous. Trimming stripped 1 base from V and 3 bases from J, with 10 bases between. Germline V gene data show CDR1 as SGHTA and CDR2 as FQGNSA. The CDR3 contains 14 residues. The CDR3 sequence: CASSLGSEVYEQYF. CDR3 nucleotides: TGTGCCAGCAGCTTAGGGTCTGAAGTCTACGAGCAGTACTTC. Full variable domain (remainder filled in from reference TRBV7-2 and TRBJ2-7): GAGVSQSPSNKVTEKGKDVELRCDPISGHTALYWYRQSLGQGLEFLIYFQGNSAPDKSGLPSDRFSAERTGGSVSTLTIQRTQQEDSAVYLCASSLGSEVYEQYFGPGTRLTVT.

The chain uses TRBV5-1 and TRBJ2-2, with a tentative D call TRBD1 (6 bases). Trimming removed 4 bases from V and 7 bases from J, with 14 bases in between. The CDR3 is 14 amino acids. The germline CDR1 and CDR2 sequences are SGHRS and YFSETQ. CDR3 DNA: TGCGCCAGCAGCCGGGACACAGGGTTCGGGGAGCTGTTTTTT. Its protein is CASSRDTGFGELFF.

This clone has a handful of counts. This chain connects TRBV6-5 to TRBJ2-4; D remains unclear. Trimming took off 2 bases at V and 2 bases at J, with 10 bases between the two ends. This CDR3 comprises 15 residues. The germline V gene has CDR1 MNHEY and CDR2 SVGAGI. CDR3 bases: TGTGCCAGCAGTTACCGCCAAGATACCAAAAACATTCAGTACTTC. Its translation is CASSYRQDTKNIQYF.

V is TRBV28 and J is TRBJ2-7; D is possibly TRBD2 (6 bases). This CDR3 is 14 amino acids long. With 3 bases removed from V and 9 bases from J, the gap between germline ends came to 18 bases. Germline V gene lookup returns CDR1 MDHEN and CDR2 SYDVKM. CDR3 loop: CASSFRWRAEGQYF. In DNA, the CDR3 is TGTGCCAGCAGTTTCCGGTGGAGGGCCGAAGGGCAGTACTTC.

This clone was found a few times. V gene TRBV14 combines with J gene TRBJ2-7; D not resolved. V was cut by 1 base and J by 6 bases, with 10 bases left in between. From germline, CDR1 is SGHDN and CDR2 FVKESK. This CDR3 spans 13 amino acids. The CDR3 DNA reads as TGTGCCAGCAGCCAAGGGCAGGCCCGCGAGCAGTACTTC. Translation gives CASSQGQAREQYF.

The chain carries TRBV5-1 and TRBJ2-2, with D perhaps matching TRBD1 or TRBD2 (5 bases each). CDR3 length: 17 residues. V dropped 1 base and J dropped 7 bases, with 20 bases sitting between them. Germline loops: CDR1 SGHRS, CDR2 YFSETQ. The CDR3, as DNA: TGCGCCAGCAGCTTGACCGGCCAGTTGTTGGGGGACGGGGAGCTGTTTTTT. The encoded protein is CASSLTGQLLGDGELFF.

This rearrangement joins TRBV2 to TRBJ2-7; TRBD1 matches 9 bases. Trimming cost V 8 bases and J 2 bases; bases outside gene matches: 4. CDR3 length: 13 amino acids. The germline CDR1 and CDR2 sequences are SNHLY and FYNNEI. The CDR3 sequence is CASSTGGPYEQYF. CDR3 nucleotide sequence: TGTGCCAGCTCGACAGGGGGTCCCTACGAGCAGTACTTC.